This entry describes one T cell receptor beta chain. Its antigen is currently unknown. As for time point: blood 2 weeks post-SBRT. Specified treatment: 15 Gy SBRT to primary tumor, nephrectomy 4 weeks later. Serial blood draws occurred at baseline and 2 and 4 weeks post-SBRT. This record belongs to a study of radiation and T cells in renal cell carcinoma. CDR1 and CDR2 (germline): KGHSH, LQKENI. With V trimmed by 5 bases and J by 1 base, 7 bases remained unmatched. This CDR3 has 16 amino acids. Regarding the study as a whole: No pretreatment tumor biopsies were available for baseline clonotypes. Top tumor clonotypes rose in blood 2 weeks post-radiation, then contracted.

Only in-frame clones appear in the TCRdb table, and some are missing; sequencing was by immunoSEQ multiplex PCR. The data hold 25,000 to 30,000 clones, with approximately 84% observed a single time. Material: blood, obtained from a patient whose treatment included radiotherapy and nephrectomy. The sequence was collected from a man aged 60-69 years with renal cell carcinoma. The chain recombines TRBV18 with TRBJ2-2; TRBD2 agrees at 7 bases. The CDR3 sequence: CASSSYGTMNTGELFF. CDR3 coding DNA: TGTGCCAGCTCATCCTATGGGACTATGAACACCGGGGAGCTGTTTTTT.